These 10 T cell receptor beta chains share one sample of origin, sequenced in a study of blood T cell repertoires in COVID-19. The method was immunoSEQ multiplex PCR; TCRdb's version includes in-frame clones alone and lacks a portion of them. This sample has 150,000 to 200,000 clones, with more than 65% found just once. Sequenced sample: peripheral blood. Receptors were obtained from a woman older than 75 with acute or convalescent COVID-19.

This clone was detected many times. The V and J genes are TRBV27 and TRBJ1-3; 11 positions match TRBD1. Trimming at V came to 6 bases and at J to 7 bases, leaving 2 bases not matched to a gene. Germline values: CDR1 MNHEY, CDR2 SMNVEV (reference sequence). The CDR3 runs 13 residues. CDR3 in amino acids: CASRGQGGNTIYF. The DNA of the CDR3 is TGTGCCAGCAGGGGACAGGGGGGGAACACCATATATTTT.

V gene TRBV2 combines with J gene TRBJ2-1; perhaps TRBD2 as D (6 bases). V was shortened by 6 bases and J by 9 bases, with 21 bases between the two germline ends. The CDR3 totals 15 residues. Germline V gives CDR1 SNHLY, CDR2 FYNNEI. The CDR3 coding sequence is TGTGCCAGCAGCGACGTGGGAGGTAGTATCGTTGAGCAGTTCTTC. Its protein is CASSDVGGSIVEQFF.

This clone appeared a single time. The J gene is TRBJ2-1, the V gene TRBV24-1; D might be TRBD2 (6 bases). Germline CDR1 reads KGHDR; CDR2 reads SFDVKD. CDR3 length: 16 amino acids. Trimming removed 8 bases from V and 6 bases from J, with 22 bases in between. For the CDR3, the DNA is TGTGCCACCAATGGCGGTGGCCGGGGGACCAGCAATGAGCAGTTCTTC. The encoded protein is CATNGGGRGTSNEQFF.

The V call is TRBV11-2, the J call TRBJ2-1; 12 bases align to TRBD2. Germline lookup yields CDR1 SGHAT and CDR2 FQNNGV. The V and J ends lost 3 bases and 8 bases, in that order; junction bases with no gene match: 5. The CDR3 totals 15 residues. The CDR3 spells CASSFTSGGRDEQFF. As DNA, the CDR3 is TGTGCCAGCAGCTTTACTAGCGGGGGGCGAGATGAGCAGTTCTTC.

The chain carries TRBV7-3 and TRBJ2-2; 8 bases match TRBD2. In germline, CDR1 is SGHTA, CDR2 FQGTGA. V was clipped by 5 bases and J by 4 bases; unmatched bases: 6. The CDR3 consists of 15 residues. CDR3 loop: CASSPQREGTGELFF. The CDR3 DNA is TGTGCCAGCAGCCCCCAACGGGAGGGCACCGGGGAGCTGTTTTTT.

This clone was seen at least ten times. The chain joins TRBV2 to TRBJ1-1; weak D call: TRBD1 (5 bases). CDR1 is SNHLY and CDR2 is FYNNEI in the germline V gene. The CDR3 has 15 residues. V lost 6 bases and J lost 0, with 14 bases in between. This chain's CDR3 is CASRSRASLNTEAFF. The CDR3 DNA sequence: TGTGCCAGCAGGTCCAGGGCAAGCTTGAACACTGAAGCTTTCTTT. Together with reference TRBV2 and TRBJ1-1, the CDR3 gives the full variable domain: EPEVTQTPSHQVTQMGQEVILRCVPISNHLYFYWYRQILGQKVEFLVSFYNNEISEKSEIFDDQFSVERPDGSNFTLKIRSTKLEDSAMYFCASRSRASLNTEAFFGQGTRLTVV.

The chain is built from TRBV4-1 and TRBJ2-2, with TRBD2 matching 13 bases. J lost 7 bases, V lost 1 base, and 9 bases had no gene match. The CDR3 has 18 residues. The V gene's germline CDR1 is MGHRA and CDR2 YSYEKL. CDR3 nucleotides: TGCGCCAGCAGCCAAGTCCGGACGACTAGCGGGGGGTTCGGGGAGCTGTTTTTT. Amino acid sequence: CASSQVRTTSGGFGELFF.

This CDR3 reads CASGGLAGDTDTQYF. As DNA, the CDR3 is TGTGCCAGCGGGGGACTAGCGGGAGATACAGATACGCAGTATTTT. The chain links TRBV6-5 to TRBJ2-3; 14 bases agree with TRBD2. With V trimmed by 8 bases and J by 3 bases, 4 bases remained unmatched. The CDR3 is made up of 15 amino acids. Germline V gene sequence: CDR1 MNHEY, CDR2 SVGAGI.

The chain links TRBV5-1 to TRBJ1-2; D might be TRBD1 (6 bases). V dropped 3 bases and J dropped 1 base, with 13 bases sitting between them. Germline V gene data show CDR1 as SGHRS and CDR2 as YFSETQ. CDR3 length equals 15 residues. The CDR3 protein is CASSWGQEINYGYTF. The DNA for the CDR3 is TGCGCCAGCAGCTGGGGGCAGGAAATTAACTATGGCTACACCTTC. Complete variable domain (other parts from reference TRBV5-1 and TRBJ1-2): KAGVTQTPRYLIKTRGQQVTLSCSPISGHRSVSWYQQTPGQGLQFLFEYFSETQRNKGNFPGRFSGRQFSNSRSEMNVSTLELGDSALYLCASSWGQEINYGYTFGSGTRLTVV.

The count of this clone is one. J is TRBJ1-5 and V is TRBV7-2, with D hard to call. Trimming removed 4 bases at V and 2 bases at J, with 18 bases between. The CDR3 runs to 17 residues. The germline CDR1 and CDR2 sequences are SGHTA and FQGNSA. CDR3 DNA: TGTGCCAGCAGCTCCCAAGGAGGGCCTCTAGGCAATCAGCCCCAGCATTTT. It translates to CASSSQGGPLGNQPQHF. The whole variable domain, remainder taken from reference TRBV7-2 and TRBJ1-5, is GAGVSQSPSNKVTEKGKDVELRCDPISGHTALYWYRQSLGQGLEFLIYFQGNSAPDKSGLPSDRFSAERTGGSVSTLTIQRTQQEDSAVYLCASSSQGGPLGNQPQHFGDGTRLSIL.